A single sample is the source of the 13 T cell receptor beta chains below, sequenced in a study of blood T cells in healthy people across ages. The authors ran a second PCR of about 7 to 12 cycles using a sample-barcoded 5' primer and a J-beta primer mix. TCRdb fed the 5' RACE reads into MiXCR, producing one record per CDR3 protein. The sample contains more than 550,000 distinct CDR3 sequences, roughly 20% of which appear only once. The sequenced material came from blood. These receptors were collected from a man aged 70-80 years in good health.

This clonotype was seen ten or more times. V is TRBV11-2 and J is TRBJ1-1; D is uncertain. V lost 1 base and J 8 bases, leaving 8 bases between the germline ends. The CDR3 covers 12 residues. CDR1 is SGHAT, CDR2 FQNNGV, per germline. The CDR3 spells CASSLGFGEAFF. Here the CDR3 DNA reads TGTGCCAGCAGCTTAGGGTTCGGCGAAGCTTTCTTT.

This clonotype occurred many times. The V and J genes are TRBV4-3 and TRBJ1-2; D call uncertain. V was pared by 0 bases and J by 4 bases, with 15 bases between. Per germline, CDR1 LGHNA and CDR2 YSLEER. The CDR3 is made up of 16 amino acids. The CDR3 sequence is CASSQDLARPRYGYTF. Written as DNA, the CDR3 is TGCGCCAGCAGCCAAGATCTGGCCAGGCCCCGCTATGGCTACACCTTC.

Only a few counts were recorded for this clonotype. CDR3 protein: CASSQERLDTQYF. CDR3 DNA sequence: TGTGCCAGCAGCCAAGAAAGGCTAGATACGCAGTATTTT. The chain uses TRBV4-2 and TRBJ2-3, with D unresolved. The ends were cut back, 0 bases at V and 5 bases at J, with 6 bases in the middle. This CDR3 contains 13 residues. Germline V gene data show CDR1 as LGHNA and CDR2 as YNFKEQ.

The chain couples TRBV10-3 to TRBJ1-4; D is ambiguous. Germline CDR1 ENHRY, CDR2 SYGVKD. The V gene lost 4 bases and the J gene lost 0 bases, with 6 bases spanning the gap. There are 14 residues in the CDR3. CDR3 in DNA: TGTGCCATCAGTGCAGCCGCAACTAATGAAAAACTGTTTTTT. Encoded protein: CAISAAATNEKLFF.

This chain joins TRBV27 and TRBJ2-2; D is uncertain. The germline CDR1 and CDR2 sequences are MNHEY and SMNVEV (reference sequence). V lost 2 bases and J 7 bases, leaving 5 bases between the germline ends. The CDR3 spans 12 residues. CDR3 DNA sequence: TGTGCCAGCAGTTTACGCTACGGGGAGCTGTTTTTT. It codes for CASSLRYGELFF.

This clonotype has only a few counts. This rearrangement joins TRBV4-3 to TRBJ2-2; D is perhaps TRBD1 (6 bases). Trimming took 3 bases from V and 5 from J, leaving 10 bases between them. The CDR3 is 14 amino acids. Germline CDR1 reads LGHNA; CDR2 reads YSLEER. The CDR3 coding sequence is TGCGCCAGCAGCCAGGGGACACTTACCGGGGAGCTGTTTTTT. It translates to CASSQGTLTGELFF.

This clonotype was seen a handful of times. The rearrangement uses TRBV7-2 and TRBJ2-4; 8 bases line up with TRBD1. The germline V gene has CDR1 SGHTA and CDR2 FQGNSA. The CDR3 contains 15 residues. The V segment lost 1 base and the J segment 7 bases; nucleotides outside the gene matches: 6. The CDR3 loop is CASSLGTGKGNIQYF. The DNA of the CDR3 is TGTGCCAGCAGCTTAGGGACAGGGAAAGGGAACATTCAGTACTTC.

This chain links TRBV6-5 with TRBJ1-4; 10 nucleotides match TRBD1. Germline values: CDR1 MNHEY, CDR2 SVGAGI. Trimming removed 5 bases from V and 5 bases from J; junction bases left unmatched: 2. The length of the CDR3 is 14 residues. CDR3 coding DNA: TGTGCCAGCAGTGGGGACAGGGGCAATGAAAAACTGTTTTTT. Its protein is CASSGDRGNEKLFF.

The J gene is TRBJ2-3, the V gene TRBV6-6, with D hard to call. The CDR3 runs to 16 residues. Trimming removed 3 bases from V and 2 bases from J, with 15 bases in between. Germline-derived CDR1 and CDR2 are MNHNY and SVGAGI (reference sequence). Written as DNA, the CDR3 is TGTGCCAGCAGTTATCAGTCAGGCTTACTCACAGATACGCAGTATTTT. Translation: CASSYQSGLLTDTQYF.

The table lists this clonotype with a few counts. CDR3 nucleotide sequence: TGCAGTGCGTTAGACCGGGGAGGGGCCTACAATGAGCAGTTCTTC. Translated, it gives CSALDRGGAYNEQFF. The chain links TRBV20-1 to TRBJ2-1; 7 nucleotides align to TRBD2. Germline V lookup: CDR1 DFQATT, CDR2 SNEGSKA (reference sequence). Unmatched junction bases numbered 10, after V lost 6 bases and J lost 2 bases. CDR3 length equals 15 residues.

The V gene is TRBV20-1, the J gene TRBJ1-4; no firm D call. Trimming left V 4 bases short and J 5 bases short, with 11 bases between. CDR3 size: 13 residues. CDR1 and CDR2 (germline): DFQATT, SNEGSKA (reference sequence). CDR3 nucleotide sequence: TGCAGTGCTATGGCCGGACGCAATGAAAAACTGTTTTTT. It encodes CSAMAGRNEKLFF.

This clonotype was recorded many times. V and J are TRBV4-3 and TRBJ2-3, with D perhaps matching TRBD1 (6 bases). In germline, CDR1 is LGHNA, CDR2 YSLEER. The CDR3 is 16 amino acids. Between the trimmed V and J ends, which lost 0 bases and 6 bases, there was a span of 16 bases. CDR3 nucleotide sequence: TGCGCCAGCAGCCAAGATCAGGGGACGCACAAGGATACGCAGTATTTT. Translation gives CASSQDQGTHKDTQYF.

The chain links TRBV18 to TRBJ2-4; D is undetermined. The germline V gene encodes CDR1 KGHSH and CDR2 LQKENI. Trimming cost V 2 bases and J 2 bases, with 4 bases left between them. The CDR3 is made up of 13 amino acids. The CDR3 reads CASSPGSKNIQYF. CDR3 coding DNA: TGTGCCAGCTCACCAGGGTCCAAAAACATTCAGTACTTC. Supplemented by reference TRBV18 and TRBJ2-4, the full variable domain reads NAGVMQNPRHLVRRRGQEARLRCSPMKGHSHVYWYRQLPEEGLKFMVYLQKENIIDESGMPKERFSAEFPKEGPSILRIQQVVRGDSAAYFCASSPGSKNIQYFGAGTRLSVL.